The clone carrying this T cell receptor beta chain was picked up many times. This entry is derived from a study of T cells in Graves' hyperthyroidism and ophthalmopathy. Amplified TCR beta CDR3 regions derived from RNA transcripts. When the TCR CDR3 underwent first-round RT-PCR, the HTBI primer set was used. TCRdb passed the multiplex PCR reads through MiXCR, listing each CDR3 protein once. Here the sample spans around 190,000 distinct CDR3 sequences, over 15% being singletons. The length of the CDR3 is 12 residues. Trimming shortened V by 6 bases and J by 8 bases, and 13 bases separated the two germline ends. Germline CDR1 is PRHDT and CDR2 is FYEKMQ (reference sequence).

The specimen was blood. The clonotype was recovered from a woman in her forties or fifties with Graves' hyperthyroidism. The chain is built from TRBV13 and TRBJ1-2; tentatively, D is TRBD1 (5 bases). CDR3 sequence (DNA): TGTGCCAGCAGTGCACAGGTTCTAGGCTACACCTTC. Protein: CASSAQVLGYTF.